The TCR beta chain under discussion was sequenced for a study of regulatory T cells in long-lasting Graves disease. Time point specified: newly diagnosed GD, antithyroid drugs for less than 3 months. From PBMCs, RNA was extracted and then used to make the TCR library. Peripheral blood, at about 9 milliliters, went into EDTA tubes. This clonotype occurred many times. Building of the TCR beta libraries involved iRepertoire HTBI primers and Arm-PCR of CDR3 regions. MiXCR, applied by TCRdb to the multiplex PCR reads, yields one record per CDR3 protein. The sample gives around 400,000 distinct CDR3 sequences, over 9.5% of which show up once; approximately 19% is in the top ten. CDR1 is MNHNS, CDR2 SASEGT, per germline. Trimming cost V 6 bases and J 3 bases, with 29 bases left between them. The CDR3 covers 19 residues. These data were also filed under a second study, of T cells in Graves' hyperthyroidism and ophthalmopathy.

Here the sequenced sample was peripheral blood mononuclear cells (PBMCs), taken at new diagnosis, from a patient treated with antithyroid drugs. The receptor comes from a woman between 18 and 29 years old with Graves disease. The chain couples TRBV6-1 to TRBJ1-1; D ambiguous. The DNA for the CDR3 is TGTGCCAGCAGCGCTAAATATAGTGGAGTGGCAGACCAAGACACTGAAGCTTTCTTT. Protein product: CASSAKYSGVADQDTEAFF.